This T cell receptor beta chain was sequenced for a study of regulatory T cells in long-lasting Graves disease. Study findings and constraints: Limited samples may have lowered accuracy.

This clonotype has ten or more counts. Its specificity is not known. Arm-PCR of CDR3 regions and iRepertoire HTBI primers were the basis on which TCR beta libraries were built. TCRdb re-called the multiplex PCR reads with MiXCR, one entry per CDR3 protein. Among about 440,000 distinct CDR3 sequences listed, about 15% were seen once. The CDR3 is made up of 13 amino acids. Trimming removed 3 bases from V and 6 bases from J, with 11 bases in between. CDR1 LNHDA and CDR2 SQIVND come from the germline V gene (reference sequence). Time point given: newly diagnosed GD, antithyroid drugs for less than 3 months. From RNA extracted from PBMCs, the TCR library was made. The sample was also linked to a second study, of T cells in Graves' hyperthyroidism and ophthalmopathy. This second report adds: Researchers ran a first-round RT-PCR on the TCR CDR3 using the HTBI primer set. Most expanded thyroid clonotypes above 0.001 recurred in blood.

The TCR originated in a woman aged 30 to 39 with Graves disease. The sample in question was peripheral blood mononuclear cells (PBMCs), obtained at new diagnosis, from a patient treated with antithyroid drugs. The chain couples TRBV19 to TRBJ1-1, with D hard to call. DNA for the CDR3: TGTGCCAGTAGTATGTCAGCAACGGCTGAAGCTTTCTTT. Protein: CASSMSATAEAFF.